The rows below give T cell receptor beta chains drawn from one sample of a study of T cell repertoires in cytomegalovirus infection. TCRdb re-called the reads through MiXCR, storing one row per CDR3 protein. The sample contains 100,000 to 150,000 distinct CDR3 sequences, approximately 9.2% of which appear only once. The sequencing input was PBMCs. These receptors were obtained from a human donor in good health (CMV status not recorded). Some clones in this sample may be carry-over from other donors' samples. The CDR3 runs from the conserved cysteine through the conserved F or W. D genes are given only for firm matches. Part of the rows lack a size; the others show once, few, many or a class for expanded clones.

many	-	TRBV2	TRBJ2-7	CASNGLGRFSYEQYF	TGTGCCAGCAATGGACTGGGACGGTTCTCCTACGAGCAGTACTTC
few	-	TRBV18	TRBJ1-3	CASSPEGMISGNTIYF	TGTGCCAGCTCACCGGAGGGGATGATCTCTGGAAACACCATATATTTT
few	-	TRBV6-6	TRBJ1-4	CASSWEQDRYEKLFF	TGTGCCAGCAGTTGGGAACAGGATCGCTATGAAAAACTGTTTTTT
many	-	TRBV12-3/TRBV12-4	TRBJ1-6	CASSFGQNSPLHF	TGTGCCAGCAGTTTTGGACAGAATTCACCCCTCCACTTT
once	TRBD2	TRBV7-2	TRBJ2-5	CASSRGVYQDTQYF	TGTGCCAGCAGCCGGGGGGTGTACCAAGATACTCAGTACTTC
many	-	TRBV7-2	TRBJ2-1	CASSQGTSSYNEQFF	TGTGCCAGCAGTCAGGGCACGAGCTCCTACAATGAGCAGTTCTTC
many	-	TRBV4-1	TRBJ1-2	CASSQDGLLPINYGYTF	TGCGCCAGCAGCCAAGACGGTCTCCTACCTATTAACTATGGCTACACCTTC
many	-	TRBV19	TRBJ1-1	CASSIESSQLNTEAFF	TGTGCCAGTAGTATAGAGTCGTCACAGCTGAACACTGAAGCTTTCTTT
many	TRBD1	TRBV5-1	TRBJ1-5	CASSLGDRSISNQPQHF	TGCGCCAGCAGCTTAGGGGACAGGTCCATTAGCAATCAGCCCCAGCATTTT
few	-	TRBV12-3/TRBV12-4	TRBJ1-1	CASSLGTAHTEAFF	TGTGCCAGCAGTTTAGGGACTGCCCACACTGAAGCTTTCTTT
many	-	TRBV5-1	TRBJ1-4	CASSNRPTNEKLFF	TGCGCCAGCAGCAACAGGCCAACTAATGAAAAACTGTTTTTT
once	-	TRBV2	TRBJ1-1	CASSRIRDYTEAFF	TGTGCCAGCAGTCGCATAAGGGATTATACTGAAGCTTTCTTT
many	-	TRBV12-3/TRBV12-4	TRBJ1-1	CASSSIQYINTEAFF	TGTGCCAGCAGTTCGATCCAATATATTAACACTGAAGCTTTCTTT
many	TRBD1	TRBV14	TRBJ1-3	CASSQDSTGPSSGNTIYF	TGTGCCAGCAGCCAAGACTCGACAGGGCCGAGCTCTGGAAACACCATATATTTT
few	-	TRBV11-3	TRBJ2-7	CASSLVPRASYEQYF	TGTGCCAGCAGCTTAGTGCCCAGGGCGTCCTACGAGCAGTACTTC
-	TRBD1	TRBV2	TRBJ1-2	CASSEHAQGGNYGYTF	TGTGCCAGCAGTGAACACGCACAGGGGGGAAACTATGGCTACACCTTC
many	TRBD1	TRBV6-1	TRBJ2-6	CASRTGTGANVLTF	TGTGCCAGCAGGACAGGGACCGGGGCCAACGTCCTGACTTTC
many	TRBD2	TRBV19	TRBJ2-1	CASNPRTSGAYNEQFF	TGTGCCAGCAATCCGAGGACTAGCGGGGCTTACAATGAGCAGTTCTTC
many	-	TRBV7-2	TRBJ1-1	CASSLGQDYTEAFF	TGTGCCAGCAGCTTAGGTCAGGACTACACTGAAGCTTTCTTT
-	-	TRBV24-1	TRBJ2-3	CATSDSFSGVYTDTQYF	TGTGCCACCAGTGATTCTTTTTCGGGGGTGTACACAGATACGCAGTATTTT
many	-	TRBV14	TRBJ2-5	CASSREGFETQYF	TGTGCCAGCAGCCGAGAGGGATTTGAGACCCAGTACTTC
many	-	TRBV12-3/TRBV12-4	TRBJ2-3	CASRILDTQYF	TGTGCCAGCCGAATTTTGGATACGCAGTATTTT
many	TRBD1	TRBV2	TRBJ2-5	CASRRTGKDQETQYF	TGTGCCAGCAGAAGGACAGGGAAGGACCAAGAGACCCAGTACTTC
many	-	TRBV29-1	TRBJ2-7	CSAYGDPGEQYF	TGCAGCGCCTACGGGGATCCGGGCGAGCAGTACTTC
many	-	TRBV29-1	TRBJ2-1	CSVERGGYNEQFF	TGCAGCGTTGAACGGGGTGGCTACAATGAGCAGTTCTTC
-	-	TRBV2	TRBJ1-2	CASSEGALTANYGYTF	TGTGCCAGCAGTGAGGGGGCGTTGACGGCTAACTATGGCTACACCTTC
-	-	TRBV12-3/TRBV12-4	TRBJ2-3	CASRGGGQDTQYF	TGTGCCAGCAGAGGGGGGGGGCAAGATACGCAGTATTTT
few	-	TRBV11-2	TRBJ1-2	CASSSTLRLYDGYTF	TGTGCCAGCAGCTCGACCCTCCGGCTATATGATGGCTACACCTTC
-	-	TRBV19	TRBJ1-5	CASTTSWGRFDQPQHF	TGTGCCAGCACCACTAGTTGGGGCAGGTTTGATCAGCCCCAGCATTTT
many	-	TRBV19	TRBJ1-1	CASSPGTRINTEAFF	TGTGCCAGTAGTCCCGGGACAAGGATTAACACTGAAGCTTTCTTT
many	-	TRBV4-1	TRBJ1-1	CASSHLGVATEAFF	TGCGCCAGCAGCCACTTAGGTGTGGCGACCGAAGCTTTCTTT
many	TRBD2	TRBV7-9	TRBJ2-1	CASSFGGGVNEQFF	TGTGCCAGCAGCTTCGGCGGGGGGGTCAATGAGCAGTTCTTC
many	-	TRBV20-1	TRBJ2-1	CSARGLADNEQFF	TGCAGTGCTAGAGGGCTAGCCGATAATGAGCAGTTCTTC
few	-	TRBV12-3/TRBV12-4	TRBJ2-2	CASSLSSGRTGELFF	TGTGCCAGCAGTTTATCCTCTGGGAGGACCGGGGAGCTGTTTTTT
-	-	TRBV7-8	TRBJ1-2	CASSLQAEALSNYGYTF	TGTGCCAGCAGCTTACAGGCAGAAGCTTTATCGAACTATGGCTACACCTTC
many	-	TRBV28	TRBJ1-2	CASSLRGNYGYTF	TGTGCCAGCAGCTTACGGGGGAACTATGGCTACACCTTC
many	-	TRBV28	TRBJ2-1	CASSLDGLVFGQFF	TGTGCCAGCAGTTTGGACGGACTTGTGTTTGGGCAGTTCTTC
many	-	TRBV2	TRBJ1-5	CASSLTGGVDQPQHF	TGTGCCAGCAGTCTCACCGGAGGGGTCGATCAGCCCCAGCATTTT
-	TRBD1	TRBV20-1	TRBJ2-5	CSASKTGGQETQYF	TGCAGTGCTAGTAAGACAGGGGGACAAGAGACCCAGTACTTC
many	-	TRBV7-2	TRBJ2-1	CASSLASSVSYNEQFF	TGTGCCAGCAGCTTAGCCAGTAGTGTGTCCTACAATGAGCAGTTCTTC
-	-	TRBV6-6	TRBJ1-5	CASSTKGNQPQHF	TGTGCCAGCAGTACCAAGGGGAATCAGCCCCAGCATTTT
-	TRBD1	TRBV5-1	TRBJ2-5	CASRGRGTGAEETQYF	TGCGCCAGCAGAGGGCGCGGGACAGGGGCGGAAGAGACCCAGTACTTC
many	-	TRBV10-3	TRBJ2-2	CAISESARTGELFF	TGTGCCATCAGTGAGTCGGCGAGGACCGGGGAGCTGTTTTTT
many	-	TRBV19	TRBJ2-1	CASRTGYNEQFF	TGTGCCAGTAGGACGGGTTACAATGAGCAGTTCTTC
many	-	TRBV7-6	TRBJ1-5	CASSRIWTEPQHF	TGTGCCAGCAGTCGTATCTGGACGGAGCCCCAGCATTTT
many	TRBD1	TRBV18	TRBJ2-2	CASSPLYGPGGIGELFF	TGTGCCAGCTCACCGCTGTATGGCCCAGGGGGCATCGGGGAGCTGTTTTTT
many	-	TRBV28	TRBJ2-7	CASGHPPYEQYF	TGTGCCAGCGGGCACCCACCCTACGAGCAGTACTTC
many	-	TRBV7-2	TRBJ1-5	CASSLEWGSNQPQHF	TGTGCCAGCAGTTTGGAGTGGGGAAGCAATCAGCCCCAGCATTTT
-	-	TRBV4-1	TRBJ1-1	CASSQDYGSTEAFF	TGCGCCAGCAGCCAAGATTACGGGAGCACTGAAGCTTTCTTT
many	-	TRBV12-3/TRBV12-4	TRBJ1-4	CASRTNEKLFF	TGTGCCAGCCGGACCAATGAAAAACTGTTTTTT
many	-	TRBV20-1	TRBJ2-7	CSALRPGEYEQYF	TGCAGTGCCCTTAGGCCGGGAGAGTACGAGCAGTACTTC